This T cell receptor beta chain was documented in a study of cytomegalovirus exposure and HLA in healthy donors. Both 60 Vbeta primers and 13 Jbeta primers went into the PCR. Sequencing was performed with immunoSEQ multiplex PCR; in TCRdb, only in-frame clones are kept and a portion is missing. The repertoire holds fewer than 150,000 clones, with approximately 76% as singletons. General study findings and limits: TCR beta sequences reportedly predicted most subjects' HLA-A and HLA-B alleles accurately. The authors excluded some V segments, including TRBV6-2 and TRBV6-3, as indistinguishable.

For this clone: The antigen is undetermined.

CDR3 length equals 17 residues. The germline V gene encodes CDR1 LGHNT and CDR2 FRNRAP. Deletions cut 1 base from V and 0 bases from J, with 15 bases between. The specimen sequenced was PBMCs. The chain recombines TRBV12-5 with TRBJ1-1; TRBD1 might be the D (5 bases). The clonotype comes from a middle-aged man in good health and CMV-seropositive. Here the CDR3 reads CASGLELSGTVNTEAFF. The CDR3 DNA is TGTGCTAGTGGTTTGGAGTTATCCGGGACTGTGAACACTGAAGCTTTCTTT.